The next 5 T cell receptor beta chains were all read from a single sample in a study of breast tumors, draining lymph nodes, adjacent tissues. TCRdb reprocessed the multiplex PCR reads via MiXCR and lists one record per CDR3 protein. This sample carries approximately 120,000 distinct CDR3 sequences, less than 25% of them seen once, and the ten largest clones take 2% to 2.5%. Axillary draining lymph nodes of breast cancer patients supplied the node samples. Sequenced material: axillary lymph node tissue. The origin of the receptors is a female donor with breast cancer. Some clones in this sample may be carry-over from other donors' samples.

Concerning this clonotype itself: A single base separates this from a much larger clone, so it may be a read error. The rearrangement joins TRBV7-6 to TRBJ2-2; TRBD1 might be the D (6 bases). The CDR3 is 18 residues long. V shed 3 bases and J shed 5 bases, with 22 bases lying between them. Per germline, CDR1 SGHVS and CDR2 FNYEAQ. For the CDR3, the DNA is TGTGCCAGCAGCTTTAAGCTTCTGGGGACAACACGTACCGGGGAGCTGTTTTTT. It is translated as CASSFKLLGTTRTGELFF.

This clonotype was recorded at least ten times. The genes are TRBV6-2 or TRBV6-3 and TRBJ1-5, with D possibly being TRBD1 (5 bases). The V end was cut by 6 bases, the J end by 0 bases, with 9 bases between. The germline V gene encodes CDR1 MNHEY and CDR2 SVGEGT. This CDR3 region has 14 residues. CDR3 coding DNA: TGTGCCAGCAGGCAGGGATATAGCAATCAGCCCCAGCATTTT. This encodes CASRQGYSNQPQHF.

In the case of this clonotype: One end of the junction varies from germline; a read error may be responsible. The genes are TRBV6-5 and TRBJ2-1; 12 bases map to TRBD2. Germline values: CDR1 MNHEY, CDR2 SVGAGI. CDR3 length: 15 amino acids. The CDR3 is CASSHLAGGRNEQLF. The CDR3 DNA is TGTGCCAGCAGTCACCTAGCGGGAGGGCGTAATGAGCAGCTCTTC.

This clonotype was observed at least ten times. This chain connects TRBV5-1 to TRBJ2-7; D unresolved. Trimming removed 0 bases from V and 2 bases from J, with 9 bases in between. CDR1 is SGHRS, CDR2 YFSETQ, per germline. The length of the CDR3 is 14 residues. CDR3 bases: TGCGCCAGCAGCTTGGGGCGAGAAACCTACGAGCAGTACTTC. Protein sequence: CASSLGRETYEQYF. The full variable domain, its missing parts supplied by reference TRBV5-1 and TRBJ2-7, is KAGVTQTPRYLIKTRGQQVTLSCSPISGHRSVSWYQQTPGQGLQFLFEYFSETQRNKGNFPGRFSGRQFSNSRSEMNVSTLELGDSALYLCASSLGRETYEQYFGPGTRLTVT.

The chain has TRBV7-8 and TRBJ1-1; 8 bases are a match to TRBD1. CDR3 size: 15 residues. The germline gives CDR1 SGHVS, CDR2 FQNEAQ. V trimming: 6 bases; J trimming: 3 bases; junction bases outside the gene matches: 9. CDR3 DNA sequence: TGTGCCAGCAGACCCGACAGGGGTGGATACACTGAAGCTTTCTTT. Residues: CASRPDRGGYTEAFF.